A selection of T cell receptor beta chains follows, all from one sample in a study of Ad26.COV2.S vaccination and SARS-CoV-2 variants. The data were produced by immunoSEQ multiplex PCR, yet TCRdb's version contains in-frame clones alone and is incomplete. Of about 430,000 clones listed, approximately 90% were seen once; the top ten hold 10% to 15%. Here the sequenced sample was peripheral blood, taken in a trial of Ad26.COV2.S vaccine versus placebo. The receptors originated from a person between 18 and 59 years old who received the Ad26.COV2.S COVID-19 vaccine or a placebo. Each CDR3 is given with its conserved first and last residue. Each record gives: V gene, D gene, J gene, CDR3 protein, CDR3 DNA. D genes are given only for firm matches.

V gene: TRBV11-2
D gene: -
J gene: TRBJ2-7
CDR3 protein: CASSFKPTGRINYEQYF
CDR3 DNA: TGTGCCAGCAGCTTTAAACCGACAGGGAGGATAAACTACGAGCAGTACTTC

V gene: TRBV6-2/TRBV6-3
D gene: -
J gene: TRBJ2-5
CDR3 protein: CASSYGRSQETQYF
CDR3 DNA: TGTGCCAGCAGTTACGGACGGAGCCAAGAGACCCAGTACTTC

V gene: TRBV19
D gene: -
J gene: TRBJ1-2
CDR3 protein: CATAGNKGYGYTF
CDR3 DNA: TGTGCCACCGCCGGGAATAAGGGCTATGGCTACACCTTC

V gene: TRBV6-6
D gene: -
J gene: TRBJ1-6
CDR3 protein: CASSSPEGVRNSPLHF
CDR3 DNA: TGTGCCAGCAGTTCTCCAGAGGGAGTTCGTAATTCACCCCTCCACTTT

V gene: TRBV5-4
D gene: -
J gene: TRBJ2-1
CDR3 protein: CASSREGDEQFF
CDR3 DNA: TGTGCCAGCAGCCGCGAGGGGGATGAGCAGTTCTTC

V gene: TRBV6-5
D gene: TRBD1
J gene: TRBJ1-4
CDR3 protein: CASGQVGGSEKLFF
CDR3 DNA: TGTGCCAGCGGACAGGTCGGCGGTAGTGAAAAACTGTTTTTT

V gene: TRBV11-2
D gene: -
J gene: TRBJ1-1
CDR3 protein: CASSLSGTHEAFF
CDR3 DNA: TGTGCCAGCAGCTTATCCGGGACACATGAAGCTTTCTTT

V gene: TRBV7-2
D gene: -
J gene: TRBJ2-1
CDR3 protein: CASSFGGSGGNEQFF
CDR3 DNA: TGTGCCAGCAGCTTTGGGGGTTCCGGGGGCAATGAGCAGTTCTTC

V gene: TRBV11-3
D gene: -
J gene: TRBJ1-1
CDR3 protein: CASSLATTVMNTEAFF
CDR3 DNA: TGTGCCAGCAGCTTAGCCACGACTGTTATGAACACTGAAGCTTTCTTT

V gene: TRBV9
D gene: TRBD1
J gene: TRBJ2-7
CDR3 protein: CASSAAYDRGYEQYF
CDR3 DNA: TGTGCCAGCAGCGCAGCCTACGACAGGGGCTACGAGCAGTACTTC

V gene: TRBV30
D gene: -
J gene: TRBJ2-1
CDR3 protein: CAWSVGVREQFF
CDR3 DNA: TGTGCCTGGAGTGTAGGGGTGAGGGAGCAGTTCTTC

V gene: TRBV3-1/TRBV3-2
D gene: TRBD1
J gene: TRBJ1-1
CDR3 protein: CASSQDFRGQRNTEAFF
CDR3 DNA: TGTGCCAGCAGCCAAGATTTTAGGGGGCAACGAAACACTGAAGCTTTCTTT

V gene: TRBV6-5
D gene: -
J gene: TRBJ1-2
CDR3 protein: CASSYTGDYGYTF
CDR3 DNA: TGTGCCAGCAGTTATACCGGGGACTATGGCTACACCTTC

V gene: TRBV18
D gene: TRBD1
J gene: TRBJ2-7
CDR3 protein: CASSPSQGATGEQYF
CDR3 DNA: TGTGCCAGCTCACCTTCACAGGGGGCGACTGGCGAGCAGTACTTC

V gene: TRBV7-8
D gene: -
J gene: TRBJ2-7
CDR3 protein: CASAGAYEQYF
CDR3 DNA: TGTGCCAGTGCCGGAGCCTACGAGCAGTACTTC

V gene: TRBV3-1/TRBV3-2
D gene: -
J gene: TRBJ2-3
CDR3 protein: CASSQDSVGTDTQYF
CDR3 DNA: TGTGCCAGCAGCCAAGATTCAGTAGGAACAGATACGCAGTATTTT

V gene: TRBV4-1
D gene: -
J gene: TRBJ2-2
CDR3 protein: CASSQEGAYPNTGELFF
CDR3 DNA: TGCGCCAGCAGCCAAGAAGGGGCCTATCCGAACACCGGGGAGCTGTTTTTT

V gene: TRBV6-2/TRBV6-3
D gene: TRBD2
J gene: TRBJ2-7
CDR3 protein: CASSYPASGLYEQYF
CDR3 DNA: TGTGCCAGCAGTTACCCCGCTAGCGGACTCTACGAGCAGTACTTC

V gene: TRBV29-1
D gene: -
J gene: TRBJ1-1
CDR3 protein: CSVAPRGMNTEAFF
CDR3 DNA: TGCAGCGTTGCCCCCCGGGGGATGAACACTGAAGCTTTCTTT

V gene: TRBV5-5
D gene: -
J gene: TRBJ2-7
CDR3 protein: CASSTFDRSYEQYF
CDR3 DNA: TGTGCCAGCAGCACCTTTGACAGATCCTACGAGCAGTACTTC